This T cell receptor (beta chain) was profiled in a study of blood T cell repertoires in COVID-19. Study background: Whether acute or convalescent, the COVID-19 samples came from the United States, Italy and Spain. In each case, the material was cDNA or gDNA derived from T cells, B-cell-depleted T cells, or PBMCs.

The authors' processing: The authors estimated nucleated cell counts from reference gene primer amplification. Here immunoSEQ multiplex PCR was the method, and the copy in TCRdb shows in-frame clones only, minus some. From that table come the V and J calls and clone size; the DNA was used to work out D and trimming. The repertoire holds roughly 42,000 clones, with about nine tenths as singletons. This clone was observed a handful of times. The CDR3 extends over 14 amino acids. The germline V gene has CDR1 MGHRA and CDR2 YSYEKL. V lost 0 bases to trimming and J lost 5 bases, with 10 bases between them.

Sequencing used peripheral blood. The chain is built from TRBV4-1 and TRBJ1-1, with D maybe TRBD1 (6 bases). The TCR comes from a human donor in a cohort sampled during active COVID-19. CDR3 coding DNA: TGCGCCAGCAGCCAAGAAGGTCAGGGGACTGAAGCTTTCTTT. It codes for CASSQEGQGTEAFF.